This TCR beta chain stems from a study of T cell responses to AZD1222 COVID-19 vaccine. Points on this clone: Its specificity is unknown.

Produced via immunoSEQ multiplex PCR; TCRdb's table is partial and in-frame only. The sample records about 94,000 clones, 85% being singletons. V lost 2 bases and J lost 3, with 13 bases in between. Germline CDR1 reads MNHNS; CDR2 reads SASEGT. The CDR3 length is 15 residues. Study-level results: Clonal diversity was possibly underestimated, and white British individuals and females predominated among donors. The CD4 TCRs associated with vaccination extended across spike and predominated at 160-218 and 743-854. As reported, nearly half of all spike-specific TCRs target variant regions that are unmutated. Baseline serostatus was positive in only a handful of AZD1222 recipients.

Material: peripheral blood, obtained 28 days after the second AZD1222 dose. The rearrangement joins TRBV6-1 to TRBJ1-1; D may be TRBD1 (5 bases). This receptor was taken from an adult who received the AZD1222 COVID-19 vaccine. For the CDR3, the DNA is TGTGCCAGCAGTGAAAGGCGGCGGGGGGACACTGAAGCTTTCTTT. Protein: CASSERRRGDTEAFF.